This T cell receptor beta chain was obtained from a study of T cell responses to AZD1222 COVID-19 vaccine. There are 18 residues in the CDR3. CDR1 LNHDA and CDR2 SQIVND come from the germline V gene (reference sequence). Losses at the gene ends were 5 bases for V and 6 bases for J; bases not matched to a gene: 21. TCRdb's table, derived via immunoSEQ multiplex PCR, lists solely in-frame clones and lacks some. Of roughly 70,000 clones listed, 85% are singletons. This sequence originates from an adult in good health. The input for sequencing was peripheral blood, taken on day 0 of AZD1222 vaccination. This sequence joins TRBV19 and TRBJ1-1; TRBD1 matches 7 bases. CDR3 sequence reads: CASSLVSDRRALFAEAFF. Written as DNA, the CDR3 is TGTGCCAGTAGTCTGGTATCGGACAGGCGGGCCCTATTTGCTGAAGCTTTCTTT.